This paragraph reports one T cell receptor beta chain. This CDR3 contains 16 residues. Trimming removed 1 base from V and 2 bases from J; junction bases left unmatched: 4. Germline V gene lookup returns CDR1 MNHNS and CDR2 SASEGT. This record belongs to a study of cytomegalovirus exposure and HLA in healthy donors. In the PCR, 60 Vbeta and 13 Jbeta primers were used. Assay used: immunoSEQ multiplex PCR; TCRdb lists only in-frame clones, some missing. The sample yields more than 70,000 clones, approximately 80% seen once. Sample: PBMCs. The chain carries TRBV6-1 and TRBJ2-3, with 9 bases that match TRBD2. The TCR was taken from a man between 40 and 49 years old in good health and CMV-seronegative. The CDR3 protein is CASSEEIAGDTDTQYF. CDR3 nucleotide sequence: TGTGCCAGCAGTGAAGAAATAGCGGGGGACACAGATACGCAGTATTTT.